The T cell receptor (beta chain) under discussion was sequenced for a study of blood T cell dynamics during melanoma immunotherapy (dated by TCRdb to the early 2020s). Regarding the research as a whole: The patients had metastatic melanoma and were given first-line pembrolizumab or nivolumab plus ipilimumab as standard of care in the United Kingdom. To find early correlates of response, peripheral T cell receptor repertoires were profiled in metastatic melanoma patients before and after one cycle of checkpoint inhibitor therapy. A training cohort was formed from consecutive patients, and a further independent group of patients from the same centre was pooled into an external validation set.

Every bulk PBMC sample had a fixed 350 ng of DNA loaded. Following the manufacturer instructions, the immunoSEQ TCRb Assay kit was used to amplify TCR beta CDR3 sequences from genomic DNA. The KAPA Library Quantification Kit for Illumina platforms was used to quantify pooled libraries by qPCR. Pooled libraries were sequenced on an Illumina NextSeq 500, clustered at roughly 0.55-1.1 pM. On the study's bioinformatics: Analysis of the TCR data relied on immunoSEQ ANALYZER and the R LymphoSeq package. A rearrangement efficiency score was calculated as productive divided by the sum of productive and non-productive CDR3 sequences. Clonality was assessed using the Gini coefficient and diversity using the Renyi index at alpha=1, with pairwise comparisons between timepoints within each patient. In LymphoSeq, clonal relatedness was computed using an edit distance of 3, and repertoire similarity was computed using the Bhattacharyya coefficient. To classify response, a linear discriminant analysis based on week-3 changes in clonality and diversity was built with the R MASS and caret packages. TCRdb limited this immuneACCESS table to in-frame rearrangements with V and J called. A share of clones is missing; checked studies link under half to unresolved V genes, and the rest is unexplained. V, J and clone size were drawn from that table, and D and trimming were deduced from the DNA. The sample records 5,500 to 9,000 clones, 81% of which are singletons. The ten largest clones add up to about 15% of the sample.

What the research found in general, with its limitations: The relatively small sample size was acknowledged as something that could potentially limit how far the results can be generalized. The study was unable to establish whether the T cell clones driving the repertoire changes were melanoma-specific or instead reflected general immune activation. Unlike progressors, patients who went on to achieve disease control showed a bifurcated reorganization of the PBMC repertoire at W3, with either increased clonality or increased diversity.

In the case of this clone: Its antigen is still unknown. Per-base quality was not reported, and no clone a single base away is much larger than it.

The trim is 4 bases for V and 2 bases for J, with a gap of 18 bases between the germline ends. Taken from the germline V gene, the CDR1 and CDR2 loops are KGHSH and LQKENI. The CDR3 spans 17 residues, from the cysteine through the phenylalanine. The kept DNA is CDR3 alone, 51 bases in frame from the first base. The time point label corresponds to: week 3, after first cycle of checkpoint inhibitor. Blood samples were taken before treatment (T0) and at week 3 (W3), following the first cycle of checkpoint blockade. Except for a couple of patients with rapid clinical progression, response was assessed 12 weeks after the first infusion by RECIST 1.1; disease control meant complete response, partial response or stable disease. Any patient who had received prior systemic cancer treatment, was on concomitant immunosuppressant therapy or had synchronous other active malignancies was excluded. Bulk PBMC and plasma cell-free DNA were both sequenced for TCR beta so that circulating cells and T cell turnover could be tracked. Lymphoprep and SepMate tubes were used to isolate PBMC from blood, and red cell lysis was then performed. QIAamp DNA Blood Mini kits were used to extract DNA from both PBMC and sorted T cell subsets.

The source is a human donor with melanoma. The sequences come from blood, collected from a patient treated with checkpoint blockade. Recombination connected TRBV18 to TRBJ1-3; a confident D gene designation cannot be given. At the DNA level, the sequence is TGTGCCAGCTCACTTCTACCGGGCCGGGCTACTGGAAACACCATATATTTT. Translated, this is CASSLLPGRATGNTIYF.